The 21 T cell receptor beta chains reported below all come from one sample, sequenced in a study of cytomegalovirus exposure and HLA in healthy donors (dated by TCRdb to 2016 to 2017). The library was obtained by the immunoSEQ multiplex PCR assay. TCRdb obtained this table from immuneACCESS and retained in-frame rearrangements with V and J assigned. These tables miss some clones; where compared with another copy, unresolved V genes account for less than half of the shortfall, and the remainder is unexplained. The sample has under 200,000 clones on record, roughly 91% of them singletons. In total, the top ten clones hold roughly 4.2% of the sample. The sample taken for sequencing was PBMCs. Source of these receptors: a man between 18 and 35 years old in good health and CMV-seropositive.

The chain combines TRBV7-9 with TRBJ2-3; 7 bases match TRBD1. Germline V gene lookup returns CDR1 SEHNR and CDR2 FQNEAQ (reference sequence). This CDR3 has 15 amino acids. Trimming cost V 5 bases and J 1 base; bases outside gene matches: 6. For the CDR3, the DNA is TGTGCCAGCAGCCAAACTACAGGGGGCACAGATACGCAGTATTTT. Its translation: CASSQTTGGTDTQYF.

The chain couples TRBV5-4 to TRBJ2-7; 7 bases are shared with TRBD2. The CDR3 loop spans 16 amino acids. The V gene's germline CDR1 is SGHNT and CDR2 YYREEE (reference sequence). With 4 bases clipped from V and 4 bases from J, the junction kept 14 bases outside the gene matches. CDR3 loop: CASSPGEGGIGYEQYF. DNA for the CDR3: TGTGCCAGCAGCCCTGGGGAGGGCGGGATAGGGTACGAGCAGTACTTC.

The rearrangement joins TRBV7-8 to TRBJ1-1; D perhaps matches TRBD1 (6 bases). Trimming took off 5 bases at V and 4 bases at J, with 14 bases between the two ends. There are 14 residues in the CDR3. CDR1 and CDR2 (germline): SGHVS, FQNEAQ. CDR3 region: CASSLGARRTEAFF. CDR3 in DNA: TGTGCCAGCAGCCTGGGGGCTAGGCGCACTGAAGCTTTCTTT. Full variable domain (outside the CDR3, taken from reference TRBV7-8 and TRBJ1-1): GAGVSQSPRYKVAKRGQDVALRCDPISGHVSLFWYQQALGQGPEFLTYFQNEAQLDKSGLPSDRFFAERPEGSVSTLKIQRTQQEDSAVYLCASSLGARRTEAFFGQGTRLTVV.

The rearrangement uses TRBV5-5 and TRBJ2-7, with 13 bases lining up with TRBD2. The CDR3 is made up of 15 amino acids. Trimming at V came to 2 bases and at J to 4 bases, leaving 3 bases not matched to a gene. Germline-derived CDR1 and CDR2 are SGHKS and YYEKEE (reference sequence). Written as DNA, the CDR3 is TGTGCCAGCAGCTTCTCGGGACTAGCGGGATACGAGCAGTACTTC. Amino acids: CASSFSGLAGYEQYF.

This clone was found once. V is TRBV28 and J is TRBJ1-4; tentative D call: TRBD1 (5 bases). Germline V gene lookup returns CDR1 MDHEN and CDR2 SYDVKM. The ends were cut back, 3 bases at V and 2 bases at J, with 10 bases in the middle. The CDR3 runs to 15 residues. The CDR3 DNA sequence: TGTGCCAGCAGTTTCGGGGGGAGGACTAATGAAAAACTGTTTTTT. Amino acids: CASSFGGRTNEKLFF. Full variable domain (remainder filled in from reference TRBV28 and TRBJ1-4): DVKVTQSSRYLVKRTGEKVFLECVQDMDHENMFWYRQDPGLGLRLIYFSYDVKMKEKGDIPEGYSVSREKKERFSLILESASTNQTSMYLCASSFGGRTNEKLFFGSGTQLSVL.

V usage is TRBV11-3 and J usage is TRBJ1-1; TRBD1 might be the D (5 bases). Germline CDR1 reads SGHNT; CDR2 reads YENEEA. Deletions cut 1 base from V and 2 bases from J, with 14 bases between. The CDR3 loop spans 16 amino acids. The CDR3 nucleotides are TGTGCCAGCAGCTTAGGAATCGGGGGAGGTAACACTGAAGCTTTCTTT. Translating gives CASSLGIGGGNTEAFF.

The chain carries TRBV5-6 and TRBJ2-5; weak D call: TRBD1 (5 bases). V lost 2 bases to trimming and J lost 1 base, with 9 bases between them. There are 14 residues in the CDR3. Germline V lookup: CDR1 SGHDT, CDR2 YYEEEE. The CDR3 spells CASSFRTPQETQYF. The CDR3 nucleotides are TGTGCCAGCAGCTTTCGGACACCCCAAGAGACCCAGTACTTC.

This sequence joins TRBV15 and TRBJ1-2, with D perhaps TRBD1 (6 bases). The CDR3 spans 16 residues. V lost 0 bases and J 3 bases, leaving 14 bases between the germline ends. Per the germline V gene, CDR1 is LNHNV and CDR2 is YYDKDF (reference sequence). The CDR3: CATSRDLARGDYGYTF. CDR3 DNA sequence: TGTGCCACCAGCAGAGATTTGGCCAGGGGCGACTATGGCTACACCTTC.

This chain joins TRBV6-5 and TRBJ1-4; 10 bases line up with TRBD1. Trimming removed 5 bases from V and 8 bases from J; junction bases left unmatched: 5. CDR3 length: 14 residues. The germline gives CDR1 MNHEY, CDR2 SVGAGI. The CDR3 nucleotides read TGTGCCAGCAGTAGCGGGACAGGGGTCGAAAAACTGTTTTTT. Protein sequence: CASSSGTGVEKLFF.

This chain connects TRBV2 to TRBJ2-1; tentatively, D is TRBD2 (5 bases). Germline V CDR1 and CDR2: SNHLY, FYNNEI. The CDR3 covers 13 residues. V lost 6 bases to trimming and J lost 8 bases, with 14 bases between them. CDR3 loop: CASSEIEGHEQFF. CDR3 nucleotides: TGTGCCAGCAGCGAAATCGAGGGCCATGAGCAGTTCTTC.

The CDR3 protein is CASSLTGTVPGANVLTF. The CDR3 DNA is TGTGCCAGCAGTTTAACAGGGACAGTCCCTGGGGCCAACGTCCTGACTTTC. This chain joins TRBV28 and TRBJ2-6; 7 bases line up with TRBD1. Unmatched junction bases numbered 6, after V lost 2 bases and J lost 2 bases. This CDR3 comprises 17 residues. The germline V gene encodes CDR1 MDHEN and CDR2 SYDVKM.

This chain joins TRBV5-1 and TRBJ1-3; no clear D gene. The CDR3 spans 17 residues. With 5 bases removed from V and 0 bases from J, the gap between germline ends came to 18 bases. Germline V gene sequence: CDR1 SGHRS, CDR2 YFSETQ. CDR3 DNA: TGCGCCAGCAGTGGCGCCACGGGGTCAGACTCTGGAAACACCATATATTTT. Its translation: CASSGATGSDSGNTIYF.

Regarding this clone: Relative to the germline gene, one junction end is altered; a read error may explain this. V gene TRBV18 combines with J gene TRBJ1-4, with D possibly being TRBD1 (5 bases). The CDR3 has 9 residues. CDR1 and CDR2 (germline): KGHSH, LQKENI. CDR3 protein: CASRGGEVF. The CDR3 DNA sequence: TGTGCCAGCCGCGGGGGGGAGGTTTTT.

In its sample, this clone was seen many times. The V gene is TRBV28, the J gene TRBJ1-4, with 10 bases identical to TRBD1. CDR3 length: 14 residues. Germline V gene sequence: CDR1 MDHEN, CDR2 SYDVKM. V gave up 2 bases and J gave up 14 bases; unmatched junction bases: 8. CDR3 sequence: CASSLGTGVLRLFF. The CDR3 DNA sequence: TGTGCCAGCAGTTTAGGGACAGGGGTACTCAGGCTGTTTTTT. The variable domain in full, completed from reference TRBV28 and TRBJ1-4, reads DVKVTQSSRYLVKRTGEKVFLECVQDMDHENMFWYRQDPGLGLRLIYFSYDVKMKEKGDIPEGYSVSREKKERFSLILESASTNQTSMYLCASSLGTGVLRLFFGSGTQLSVL.

CDR3 region: CAIAGDTSGANVLTF. For the CDR3, the DNA is TGTGCCATCGCGGGGGACACTTCTGGGGCCAACGTCCTGACTTTC. The chain links TRBV10-3 to TRBJ2-6; D may be TRBD2 (7 bases). This CDR3 contains 15 residues. Germline V gene lookup returns CDR1 ENHRY and CDR2 SYGVKD. The ends were cut back, 8 bases at V and 1 base at J, with 12 bases in the middle.

The chain joins TRBV7-8 to TRBJ1-2; D is possibly TRBD1 (6 bases). In germline, CDR1 is SGHVS, CDR2 FQNEAQ. V lost 2 bases and J lost 0, with 16 bases in between. The length of the CDR3 is 17 residues. The CDR3 loop reads CASSLSRTAPTNYGYTF. CDR3 in DNA: TGTGCCAGCAGCTTAAGCCGGACAGCACCGACTAACTATGGCTACACCTTC.

The CDR3 DNA sequence: TGTGCCAGCAGAATTGGGACAGGGGTCCGAAGGAACTATGGCTACACCTTC. It translates to CASRIGTGVRRNYGYTF. This sequence joins TRBV28 and TRBJ1-2; 10 bases match TRBD1. Germline CDR1 MDHEN, CDR2 SYDVKM. CDR3 length equals 17 residues. V was clipped by 6 bases and J by 2 bases; unmatched bases: 12.

The chain employs TRBV6-1 and TRBJ2-3, with TRBD2 matching 11 bases. CDR1 and CDR2 (germline): MNHNS, SASEGT. V shed 9 bases, J shed 3 bases, and the junction held 5 bases outside the gene matches. This CDR3 comprises 14 residues. CDR3 sequence reads: CASGTSGSTDTQYF. The CDR3 nucleotides are TGTGCCAGTGGAACTAGCGGGAGTACAGATACGCAGTATTTT.

V gene TRBV4-2 combines with J gene TRBJ2-3; 9 nucleotides line up with TRBD2. Germline CDR1 and CDR2: LGHNA and YNFKEQ. CDR3 length: 21 amino acids. With 0 bases clipped from V and 2 bases from J, the junction kept 18 bases outside the gene matches. The CDR3 loop reads CASSQEGLASHFGLITDTQYF. The CDR3 DNA sequence: TGTGCCAGCAGCCAAGAAGGACTAGCGTCTCACTTTGGGCTAATCACAGATACGCAGTATTTT.

The chain employs TRBV7-6 and TRBJ2-5; 7 bases line up with TRBD2. In germline, CDR1 is SGHVS, CDR2 FNYEAQ. The CDR3 has 15 residues. The V gene end was trimmed by 5 bases and the J gene end by 5 bases; junction bases not matched to a gene: 11. In DNA, the CDR3 is TGTGCCAGCAGCCCCTGGGGGAGGGTCATGGAGACCCAGTACTTC. Translation: CASSPWGRVMETQYF.

V is TRBV28 and J is TRBJ2-1; TRBD1 is a possible D gene (6 bases). This CDR3 region has 12 residues. The germline V and J ends were trimmed by 7 bases and 10 bases, with 14 bases remaining between them. CDR1 and CDR2 (germline): MDHEN, SYDVKM. DNA for the CDR3: TGTGCCAGCACCGCGAACGACAGGGAGCAGTTCTTC. Translation: CASTANDREQFF. The variable domain in full, completed from reference TRBV28 and TRBJ2-1, reads DVKVTQSSRYLVKRTGEKVFLECVQDMDHENMFWYRQDPGLGLRLIYFSYDVKMKEKGDIPEGYSVSREKKERFSLILESASTNQTSMYLCASTANDREQFFGPGTRLTVL.